This T cell receptor (beta chain) was observed in a study of T cell responses to AZD1222 COVID-19 vaccine. The ends lost 4 bases at V and 4 bases at J; junction bases unmatched: 9. Per germline, CDR1 SQVTM and CDR2 ANQGSEA. The CDR3 extends over 15 amino acids. Study-wide results and caveats: Most donors were white British, females outnumbered males, and clonal diversity was possibly underestimated.

Produced via immunoSEQ multiplex PCR; TCRdb's table is partial and in-frame only. Of approximately 92,000 clones in the sample, about 91% were seen once. On this clone itself: Its antigen is still unknown.

The chain employs TRBV29-1 and TRBJ2-2; 7 bases match TRBD2. This TCR came from an adult in good health. The material sequenced was peripheral blood, taken on day 0 of AZD1222 vaccination. The CDR3 region has the DNA TGCAGCGTTGGGGGGGACTACCCTTCCACCGGGGAGCTGTTTTTT. This codes for CSVGGDYPSTGELFF.